Given below is one T cell receptor beta chain in context. The record originates from a study of blood T cell repertoires in COVID-19. Turning to the study itself: Acute and convalescent COVID-19 specimens originated in the United States, Italy and Spain.

The method was immunoSEQ multiplex PCR; TCRdb's version includes in-frame clones alone and lacks a portion of them. The sample has approximately 110,000 clones; roughly 72% are singletons. The CDR3 is made up of 14 amino acids. V lost 5 bases, J lost 3 bases, and 11 bases lay in between. Germline V gene lookup returns CDR1 SGHNT and CDR2 YENEEA. Patients of the Seattle cohort, enrolled during active infection, were followed longitudinally. V usage is TRBV11-3 and J usage is TRBJ2-1; D is possibly TRBD1 (6 bases). The sequencing sample was made of peripheral blood. This TCR was sampled from an elderly man with COVID-19, enrolled during active disease. The CDR3 spells CASSHQDSYNEQFF. The DNA of the CDR3 is TGTGCCAGCAGCCACCAGGACAGCTACAATGAGCAGTTCTTC.